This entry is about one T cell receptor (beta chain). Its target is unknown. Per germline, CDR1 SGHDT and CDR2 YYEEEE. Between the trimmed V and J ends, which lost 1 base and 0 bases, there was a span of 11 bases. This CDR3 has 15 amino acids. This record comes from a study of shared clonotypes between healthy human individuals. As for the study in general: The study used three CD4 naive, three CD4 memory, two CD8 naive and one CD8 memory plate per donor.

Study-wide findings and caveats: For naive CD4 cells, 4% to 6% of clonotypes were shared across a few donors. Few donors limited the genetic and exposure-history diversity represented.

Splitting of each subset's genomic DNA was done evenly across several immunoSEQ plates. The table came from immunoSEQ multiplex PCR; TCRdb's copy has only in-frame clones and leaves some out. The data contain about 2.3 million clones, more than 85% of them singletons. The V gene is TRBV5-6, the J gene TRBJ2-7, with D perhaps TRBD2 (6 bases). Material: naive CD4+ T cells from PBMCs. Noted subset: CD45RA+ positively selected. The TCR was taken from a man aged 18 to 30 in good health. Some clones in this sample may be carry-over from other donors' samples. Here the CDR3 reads CASSLQGGSSYEQYF. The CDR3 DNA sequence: TGTGCCAGCAGCTTGCAGGGAGGTAGCTCCTACGAGCAGTACTTC.